This entry is about one T cell receptor beta chain. Its antigen is unidentified. This entry comes from a study of Ad26.COV2.S vaccination and SARS-CoV-2 variants. Study-level points and caveats: TCR breadth and depth estimates may have understated total T cell responses.

Sequenced by immunoSEQ multiplex PCR; TCRdb stores in-frame clones only, minus some. The sample contains 180,000 or so clones, approximately 90% of which appear only once. Germline V CDR1 and CDR2: SNHLY, FYNNEI. The CDR3 has 11 amino acids. Trimming took 4 bases from V and 4 from J, leaving 4 bases between them. The clonotype originates from a human donor who had recovered from COVID-19. Source: peripheral blood, taken after recovery from COVID-19. The chain uses TRBV2 and TRBJ2-5, with D hard to call. The CDR3 sequence: CASSGTETQYF. The CDR3 DNA reads TGTGCCAGCAGTGGAACAGAGACCCAGTACTTC.